The next 25 T cell receptor beta chains were all read from a single sample in a study of blood T cell repertoires in COVID-19 (TCRdb year 2020). The library was prepared using the immunoSEQ multiplex PCR assay. TCRdb stores this immuneACCESS table with in-frame sequences only. Part of the clones is absent; in the studies checked, under half of the shortfall reflects unresolved V genes, and no reason is known for the rest. Counted in this sample were 200,000 or so clones; about four fifths of them appeared once. Roughly 6.9% of the sample comes from the top ten. Sequenced sample: PBMCs or T cells enriched from blood (not recorded which). These receptor sequences come from a middle-aged man who had recovered from COVID-19.

The V call is TRBV7-2, the J call TRBJ2-5, with a tentative D call TRBD1 (6 bases). Trimming shortened V by 0 bases and J by 6 bases, and 11 bases separated the two germline ends. CDR1 SGHTA and CDR2 FQGNSA come from the germline V gene. The CDR3 contains 14 residues. CDR3 sequence reads: CASSLASRGKTQYF. The CDR3 region has the DNA TGTGCCAGCAGCTTAGCGTCCAGGGGAAAGACCCAGTACTTC.

This clone appeared a single time. The V call is TRBV4-1, the J call TRBJ2-3, with D maybe TRBD2 (6 bases). The germline gives CDR1 MGHRA, CDR2 YSYEKL. This CDR3 region has 15 residues. Trimming took off 2 bases at V and 3 bases at J, with 12 bases between the two ends. CDR3 DNA: TGCGCCAGCAGCCAAATAGTGGGGAGGACAGATACGCAGTATTTT. This codes for CASSQIVGRTDTQYF.

This clone occurred a few times. The V gene is TRBV7-9, the J gene TRBJ1-3; no definite D call. The CDR3 has 15 residues. Trimming cost V 3 bases and J 0 bases, with 9 bases left between them. Per germline, CDR1 SEHNR and CDR2 FQNEAQ (reference sequence). This CDR3 reads CASSFVELSGNTIYF. The CDR3 DNA reads TGTGCCAGCAGCTTCGTAGAACTCTCTGGAAACACCATATATTTT.

V usage is TRBV6-2 or TRBV6-3 and J usage is TRBJ1-2; the D gene is possibly TRBD1 (6 bases). Trimming stripped 6 bases from V and 6 bases from J, with 11 bases between. Germline V gene data show CDR1 as MNHEY and CDR2 as SVGEGT. CDR3 size: 12 residues. The CDR3 DNA follows: TGTGCCAGCAGCGAACAGGGTAATGGCTACACCTTC. This translates into CASSEQGNGYTF.

J is TRBJ2-5 and V is TRBV5-1; 15 nucleotides align to TRBD2. The CDR3 sequence is 16 residues long. V was clipped by 3 bases and J by 5 bases; unmatched bases: 5. Germline V lookup: CDR1 SGHRS, CDR2 YFSETQ. The CDR3 sequence is CASSSGLAGGRETQYF. CDR3 DNA: TGCGCCAGCAGCTCGGGACTAGCGGGGGGCCGGGAGACCCAGTACTTC.

The chain recombines TRBV3-1 (or the pseudogene TRBV3-2) with TRBJ2-3, with D tentatively TRBD2 (5 bases). The V and J ends lost 3 bases and 4 bases respectively, with 8 bases between them. The germline gives CDR1 LGHDT, CDR2 YNNKEL (reference sequence). CDR3 length: 13 amino acids. In DNA, the CDR3 is TGTGCCAGCAGCCAGGCGGGCGCAGATACGCAGTATTTT. Its protein product is CASSQAGADTQYF.

This chain uses TRBV10-2 with TRBJ1-5, with 9 bases fitting TRBD1. Germline V gives CDR1 WSHSY, CDR2 SAAADI. With 8 bases clipped from V and 6 bases from J, the junction kept 5 bases outside the gene matches. The CDR3 spans 13 residues. DNA of the CDR3: TGCGCCAGCGGGGACAGGGAGGGTCAGCCCCAGCATTTT. It specifies CASGDREGQPQHF.

This chain connects TRBV5-1 to TRBJ2-7, with TRBD2 matching 9 bases. The V segment lost 0 bases and the J segment 3 bases; nucleotides outside the gene matches: 10. CDR1 is SGHRS and CDR2 is YFSETQ in the germline V gene. The CDR3 spans 17 residues. CDR3 coding DNA: TGCGCCAGCAGCTTGGCCTGGGTTAGCGGGGGATACTACGAGCAGTACTTC. Translation gives CASSLAWVSGGYYEQYF.

The rearrangement uses TRBV19 and TRBJ1-6, with a possible D match to TRBD1 (5 bases). The CDR3 runs to 14 residues. Germline values: CDR1 LNHDA, CDR2 SQIVND (reference sequence). Trimming pared 3 bases from V and 7 bases from J, leaving 10 bases between. The CDR3: CASSIQGSNSPLHF. The CDR3 nucleotides read TGTGCCAGTAGTATTCAGGGCTCAAATTCACCCCTCCACTTT.

The chain joins TRBV30 to TRBJ1-2, with 7 bases fitting TRBD1. Germline lookup yields CDR1 GTSNPN and CDR2 SVGIG (reference sequence). J lost 8 bases, V lost 3 bases, and 9 bases had no gene match. The length of the CDR3 is 13 residues. The CDR3 DNA reads TGTGCCTGGAGCCTTCAGGGGGTAAAGGGCTACACCTTC. Its translation is CAWSLQGVKGYTF.

The chain couples TRBV5-6 to TRBJ1-5, with no clear D. Trimming pared 4 bases from V and 10 bases from J, leaving 12 bases between. The CDR3 consists of 12 residues. CDR1 is SGHDT, CDR2 YYEEEE, per germline. The CDR3: CASSPRAGPQHF. CDR3 nucleotides: TGTGCCAGCAGCCCTCGAGCGGGCCCCCAGCATTTT.

CDR3 DNA sequence: TGTGCCAGTAGTATGCAGGGGAGGGCTCAAGCTTTCTTT. Amino acids: CASSMQGRAQAFF. This chain uses TRBV19 with TRBJ1-1, with D possibly being TRBD1 (6 bases). With 3 bases removed from V and 9 bases from J, the gap between germline ends came to 14 bases. The CDR3 covers 13 residues. Germline-derived CDR1 and CDR2 are LNHDA and SQIVND (reference sequence).

The chain is built from TRBV19 and TRBJ1-2; perhaps TRBD1 as D (6 bases). This CDR3 spans 14 amino acids. Trimming removed 5 bases at V and 5 bases at J, with 15 bases between. Looked up from germline, CDR1 is LNHDA and CDR2 is SQIVND (reference sequence). CDR3 DNA: TGTGCCAGTAGTGGAGCCAGGGGAACTTATGGCTACACCTTC. It encodes CASSGARGTYGYTF.

The J gene is TRBJ2-1, the V gene TRBV9, with D unresolved. The CDR3 runs 18 residues. The V end was cut by 6 bases, the J end by 1 base, with 23 bases between. Germline V CDR1 and CDR2: SGDLS, YYNGEE. DNA of the CDR3: TGTGCCAGCACCGAAAGGATAATACAGATCCTTTCCTACAATGAGCAGTTCTTC. Translating it yields CASTERIIQILSYNEQFF.

As concerns this clone: At one of its ends the junction is not consistent with the germline gene, which may arise from a read error. The V gene is TRBV5-6, the J gene TRBJ1-3; 9 positions agree with TRBD1. The CDR3 loop spans 16 amino acids. Germline values: CDR1 SGHDT, CDR2 YYEEEE. For the CDR3, the DNA is TGTGCCAGCAGCCAAGGACAGGGGCGGCCTGGAAACACCATGTATTTT. Residues: CASSQGQGRPGNTMYF.

V is TRBV3-1 (or the pseudogene TRBV3-2) and J is TRBJ1-2; TRBD1 is a possible D gene (5 bases). Germline CDR1 LGHDT, CDR2 YNNKEL (reference sequence). CDR3 size: 14 residues. The V and J ends lost 2 bases and 10 bases respectively, with 17 bases between them. The DNA for the CDR3 is TGTGCCAGCAGCCAATGGGACCCCCCGGACTACTACACCTTC. As protein: CASSQWDPPDYYTF.

The chain carries TRBV11-2 and TRBJ1-1; D gene unclear. Per germline, CDR1 SGHAT and CDR2 FQNNGV. CDR3 length equals 15 residues. Trimming pared 1 base from V and 4 bases from J, leaving 13 bases between. This CDR3 reads CASSLGGLLGTEAFF. CDR3 bases: TGTGCCAGCAGCTTAGGAGGACTTCTCGGCACTGAAGCTTTCTTT.

This sequence joins TRBV5-1 and TRBJ2-3; D is perhaps TRBD2 (5 bases). This CDR3 has 14 residues. Germline V CDR1 and CDR2: SGHRS, YFSETQ. V was trimmed by 4 bases and J by 0 bases, leaving 9 bases between them. CDR3 amino acids: CASSPRTSTDTQYF. The CDR3 DNA reads TGCGCCAGCAGCCCACGGACTAGCACAGATACGCAGTATTTT.

This clone showed up just once. The chain joins TRBV4-1 to TRBJ2-1, with TRBD2 matching 8 bases. V was pared by 8 bases and J by 4 bases, with 7 bases of the junction left unmatched. Per germline, CDR1 MGHRA and CDR2 YSYEKL. The CDR3 consists of 14 residues. In nucleotides, the CDR3 is TGCGCCAGCGGGCGGCCTAGCGGGTACAATGAGCAGTTCTTC. Encoded protein: CASGRPSGYNEQFF.

The rearrangement uses TRBV30 and TRBJ1-5; 9 nucleotides match TRBD1. The CDR3 consists of 15 residues. V lost 2 bases, J lost 4 bases, and 6 bases stayed unmatched. Germline loops: CDR1 GTSNPN, CDR2 SVGIG (reference sequence). CDR3 sequence: CAWSRGQGLNQPQHF. The CDR3 coding sequence is TGTGCCTGGAGTAGGGGACAGGGCTTGAATCAGCCCCAGCATTTT.

The V gene is TRBV6-2 or TRBV6-3, the J gene TRBJ1-5; D is undetermined. The V gene's germline CDR1 is MNHEY and CDR2 SVGEGT. CDR3 length: 16 amino acids. Trimming cost V 2 bases and J 0 bases, with 11 bases left between them. In DNA form, the CDR3 reads TGTGCCAGCAGTTACGTCCGGGGTTATAGCAATCAGCCCCAGCATTTT. Translating gives CASSYVRGYSNQPQHF.

J is TRBJ1-1 and V is TRBV4-2, with TRBD1 identical over 7 bases. This CDR3 comprises 15 residues. The V segment lost 0 bases and the J segment 3 bases; nucleotides outside the gene matches: 4. Germline values: CDR1 LGHNA, CDR2 YNFKEQ. The CDR3 DNA sequence: TGTGCCAGCAGCCAAGACCCAGGGGGAGACACTGAAGCTTTCTTT. Translated: CASSQDPGGDTEAFF.

The chain combines TRBV4-1 with TRBJ1-1, with D possibly TRBD1 on 5 matching bases. Germline CDR1 MGHRA, CDR2 YSYEKL. Trimming shortened V by 1 base and J by 5 bases, and 14 bases separated the two germline ends. This CDR3 contains 15 residues. CDR3 in amino acids: CASSQGPPGGTEAFF. DNA for the CDR3: TGCGCCAGCAGCCAAGGGCCCCCGGGGGGTACTGAAGCTTTCTTT.

This chain connects TRBV6-1 to TRBJ2-7, with no clear D. CDR1 is MNHNS, CDR2 SASEGT, per germline. The CDR3 spans 16 residues. V lost 3 bases, J lost 0 bases, and 15 bases lay in between. The CDR3 here is CASSDRIDSSSYEQYF. CDR3 nucleotide sequence: TGTGCCAGCAGTGACCGGATTGACTCTAGCTCCTACGAGCAGTACTTC.

The chain carries TRBV5-1 and TRBJ2-2; the match to TRBD2 covers 11 bases. The CDR3 consists of 17 residues. V lost 5 bases to trimming and J lost 2 bases; unmatched junction nucleotides: 8. The germline V gene has CDR1 SGHRS and CDR2 YFSETQ. The CDR3 sequence is CASSSLAGGPNTGELFF. The DNA of the CDR3 is TGCGCCAGCAGTAGCCTAGCGGGGGGACCCAACACCGGGGAGCTGTTTTTT.